A selection of T cell receptor beta chains follows, all from one sample in a study of PD-1 blockade in classical Hodgkin lymphoma. Clones were read by immunoSEQ multiplex PCR, and TCRdb kept only the in-frame ones, dropping some. Of 40,000 or so clones in the sample, about 86% were seen once. The input for sequencing was peripheral blood mononuclear cells (PBMCs), taken before the second cycle of nivolumab. All receptors derive from a human donor with classical Hodgkin lymphoma. CDR3s include the opening cysteine and the closing phenylalanine or tryptophan. A D gene is named only where the DNA matches it firmly.

d_call: TRBD2; v_call: TRBV5-5; cdr3_aa: CASSRGDSSGQPYEQYF
d_call: .; v_call: TRBV27; cdr3_aa: CASSLAGASTDTQYF
d_call: .; v_call: TRBV7-2; cdr3_aa: CASSRDSPTDTQYF
d_call: TRBD1; v_call: TRBV4-3; cdr3_aa: CASSQATGVQETQYF
d_call: TRBD1; v_call: TRBV2; cdr3_aa: CASSEGRQGVGNQPQHF
d_call: TRBD1; v_call: TRBV4-1; cdr3_aa: CASSQQGVSTDTQYF
d_call: .; v_call: TRBV5-1; cdr3_aa: CASSSPLGYEQYF
d_call: TRBD1; v_call: TRBV25-1; cdr3_aa: CASTRDRDTGELFF
d_call: TRBD1; v_call: TRBV19; cdr3_aa: CASRQGHEQYF
d_call: .; v_call: TRBV7-2; cdr3_aa: CASSLRQGGANYGYTF
d_call: TRBD1; v_call: TRBV7-6; cdr3_aa: CASSSRTGPASANTGELFF
d_call: .; v_call: TRBV27; cdr3_aa: CASSLPRQAEQFF
d_call: TRBD1; v_call: TRBV28; cdr3_aa: CASSPTGGSETQYF